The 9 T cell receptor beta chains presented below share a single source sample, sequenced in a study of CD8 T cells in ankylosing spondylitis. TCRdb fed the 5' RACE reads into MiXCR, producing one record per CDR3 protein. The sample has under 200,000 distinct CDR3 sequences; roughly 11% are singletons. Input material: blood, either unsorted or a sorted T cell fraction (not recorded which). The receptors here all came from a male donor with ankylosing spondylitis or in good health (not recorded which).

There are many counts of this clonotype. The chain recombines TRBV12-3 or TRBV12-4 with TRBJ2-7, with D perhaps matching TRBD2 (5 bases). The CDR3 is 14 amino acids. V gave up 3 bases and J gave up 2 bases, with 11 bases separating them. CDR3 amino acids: CASSFTSGAYEQYF. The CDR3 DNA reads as TGTGCCAGCAGTTTTACCAGCGGTGCCTACGAGCAGTACTTC.

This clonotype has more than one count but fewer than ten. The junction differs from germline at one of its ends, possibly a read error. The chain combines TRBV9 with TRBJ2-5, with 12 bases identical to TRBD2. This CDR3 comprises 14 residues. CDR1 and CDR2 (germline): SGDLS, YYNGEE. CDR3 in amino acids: CASSVTGTSGPFFF. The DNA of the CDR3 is TGTGCCAGCAGCGTGACCGGGACTAGCGGGCCCTTCTTCTTC.

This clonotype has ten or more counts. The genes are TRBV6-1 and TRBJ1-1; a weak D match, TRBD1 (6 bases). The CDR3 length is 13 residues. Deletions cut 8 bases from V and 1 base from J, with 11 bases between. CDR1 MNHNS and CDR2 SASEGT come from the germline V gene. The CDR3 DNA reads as TGTGCCAGCTACGAACAGGGGAACACTGAAGCTTTCTTT. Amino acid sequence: CASYEQGNTEAFF.

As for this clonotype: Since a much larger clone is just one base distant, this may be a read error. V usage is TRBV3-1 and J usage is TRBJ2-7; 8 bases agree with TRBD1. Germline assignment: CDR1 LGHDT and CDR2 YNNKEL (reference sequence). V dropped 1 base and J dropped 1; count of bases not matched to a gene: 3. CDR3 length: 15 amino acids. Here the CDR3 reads CASSQVGQVSYEQYF. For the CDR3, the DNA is TGTGCCAGCAGCCAAGTGGGACAGGTGTCCTACGAGCAGTACTTC.

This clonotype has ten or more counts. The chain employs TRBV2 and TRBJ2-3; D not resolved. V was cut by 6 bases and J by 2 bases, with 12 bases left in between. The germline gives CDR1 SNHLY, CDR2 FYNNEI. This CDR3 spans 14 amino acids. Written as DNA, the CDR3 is TGTGCCAGCAGAGGTATGGCTTACACAGATACGCAGTATTTT. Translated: CASRGMAYTDTQYF.

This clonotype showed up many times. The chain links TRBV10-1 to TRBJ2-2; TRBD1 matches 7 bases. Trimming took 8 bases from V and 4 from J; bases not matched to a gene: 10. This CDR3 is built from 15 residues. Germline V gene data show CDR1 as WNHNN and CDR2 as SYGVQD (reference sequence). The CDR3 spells CASQDGGQTTGELFF. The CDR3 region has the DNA TGCGCCAGCCAGGATGGGGGACAGACCACCGGGGAGCTGTTTTTT.

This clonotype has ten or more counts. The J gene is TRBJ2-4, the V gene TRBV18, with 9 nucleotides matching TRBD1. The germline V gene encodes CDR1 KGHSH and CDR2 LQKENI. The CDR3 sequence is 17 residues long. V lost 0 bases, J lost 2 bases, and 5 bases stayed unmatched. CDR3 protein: CASSPPATGGPKNIQYF. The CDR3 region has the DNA TGTGCCAGCTCACCACCGGCTACAGGGGGCCCCAAAAACATTCAGTACTTC.

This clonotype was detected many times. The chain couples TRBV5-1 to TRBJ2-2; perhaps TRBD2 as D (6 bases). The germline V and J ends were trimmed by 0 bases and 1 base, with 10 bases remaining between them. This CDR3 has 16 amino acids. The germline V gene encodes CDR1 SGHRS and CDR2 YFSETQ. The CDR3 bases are TGCGCCAGCAGCTTGGTTGGCGGGGTGAACACCGGGGAGCTGTTTTTT. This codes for CASSLVGGVNTGELFF.

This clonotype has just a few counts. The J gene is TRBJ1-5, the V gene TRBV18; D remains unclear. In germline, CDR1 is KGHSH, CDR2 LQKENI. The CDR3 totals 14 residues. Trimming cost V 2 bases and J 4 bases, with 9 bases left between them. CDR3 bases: TGTGCCAGCTCACCAGACGGCGGGAATCAGCCCCAGCATTTT. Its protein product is CASSPDGGNQPQHF.